Listed here are 29 T cell receptor beta chains from one sample, sequenced in a study of shared clonotypes between healthy human individuals. Profiled with immunoSEQ multiplex PCR; TCRdb holds only in-frame clones, not every one. The data show some 480,000 clones, approximately 79% seen once. Input material: PBMCs. These TCRs come from a middle-aged woman in good health. Some clones in this sample may be carry-over from other donors' samples.

The chain has TRBV19 and TRBJ2-2; TRBD2 is a possible D gene (5 bases). The germline V gene encodes CDR1 LNHDA and CDR2 SQIVND (reference sequence). Between the trimmed V and J ends, which lost 3 bases and 9 bases, there was a span of 20 bases. The CDR3 covers 16 residues. The CDR3 loop is CASSMRDGGLNRELFF. CDR3 in DNA: TGTGCCAGTAGTATGAGGGATGGAGGCCTTAATAGGGAGCTGTTTTTT.

The genes are TRBV11-2 and TRBJ1-2; D might be TRBD1 (6 bases). This CDR3 contains 16 residues. Germline V gives CDR1 SGHAT, CDR2 FQNNGV. Trimming shortened V by 0 bases and J by 4 bases, and 15 bases separated the two germline ends. CDR3 DNA: TGTGCCAGCAGCTTAGATGGGACACCTCTCGCCTATGGCTACACCTTC. Translated: CASSLDGTPLAYGYTF.

The chain joins TRBV7-9 to TRBJ1-4; D might be TRBD1 (5 bases). This CDR3 comprises 11 residues. V was cut by 5 bases and J by 7 bases, with 5 bases left in between. Germline loops: CDR1 SEHNR, CDR2 FQNEAQ (reference sequence). CDR3 coding DNA: TGTGCCAGCAGCGGGGCTGAAAAACTGTTTTTT. Protein product: CASSGAEKLFF.

The V call is TRBV7-3, the J call TRBJ2-1; the D is unclear. The V gene's germline CDR1 is SGHTA and CDR2 FQGTGA. The V and J ends lost 5 bases and 8 bases respectively, with 19 bases between them. This CDR3 is built from 15 residues. The CDR3: CASSPGGDESHEQFF. CDR3 coding DNA: TGTGCCAGCAGCCCAGGTGGGGATGAGTCGCATGAGCAGTTCTTC.

Turning to this clone: Compared with germline, one end of the junction differs, possibly owing to a read error. V and J are TRBV28 and TRBJ2-7, with D possibly being TRBD2 (6 bases). The CDR3 contains 8 residues. Germline V lookup: CDR1 MDHEN, CDR2 SYDVKM. DNA for the CDR3: TGTGCTAGCAGGCGGGGCGGCTTC. The encoded protein is CASRRGGF.

This chain links TRBV7-7 with TRBJ2-6; D not certain. Germline loops: CDR1 SSHAT, CDR2 FNYEAQ (reference sequence). The CDR3 sequence is 13 residues long. Trimming stripped 7 bases from V and 5 bases from J, with 9 bases between. The CDR3 bases are TGTGCCAGCACACAAAGTCGGGCCAACGTCCTGACTTTC. Its protein is CASTQSRANVLTF.

V gene TRBV18 combines with J gene TRBJ2-7, with D possibly matching TRBD2 (6 bases). The CDR3 extends over 13 amino acids. The ends were cut back, 3 bases at V and 4 bases at J, with 10 bases in the middle. CDR1 and CDR2 (germline): KGHSH, LQKENI. Here the CDR3 DNA reads TGTGCCAGCTCACCCTCGGGACTTTACGAGCAGTACTTC. Translated, it gives CASSPSGLYEQYF.

J is TRBJ2-2 and V is TRBV18; D is uncertain. V lost 3 bases, J lost 0 bases, and 8 bases lay in between. This CDR3 region has 15 residues. Germline V CDR1 and CDR2: KGHSH, LQKENI. The CDR3 loop reads CASSPGRSNTGELFF. CDR3 bases: TGTGCCAGCTCACCGGGCCGCTCGAACACCGGGGAGCTGTTTTTT.

About this clone itself: This specimen includes other DNA sequences encoding the same CDR3. The genes are TRBV10-3 and TRBJ1-5; maybe TRBD1 (5 bases). CDR1 ENHRY and CDR2 SYGVKD come from the germline V gene. V shed 3 bases and J shed 5 bases, with 11 bases lying between them. The CDR3 length is 14 residues. In DNA, the CDR3 is TGTGCCATCAGTGAATCCGGGGGGGATCAGCCCCAGCATTTT. Its translation: CAISESGGDQPQHF.

The chain joins TRBV7-9 to TRBJ1-5; 7 nucleotides agree with TRBD1. Germline loops: CDR1 SEHNR, CDR2 FQNEAQ (reference sequence). This CDR3 region has 15 residues. The V segment lost 2 bases and the J segment 4 bases; nucleotides outside the gene matches: 5. The CDR3 nucleotides read TGTGCCAGCAGCTTATCGAGGGGGCCGAATCAGCCCCAGCATTTT. This codes for CASSLSRGPNQPQHF. Variable domain in full (rest from reference TRBV7-9 and TRBJ1-5): DTGVSQNPRHKITKRGQNVTFRCDPISEHNRLYWYRQTLGQGPEFLTYFQNEAQLEKSRLLSDRFSAERPKGSFSTLEIQRTEQGDSAMYLCASSLSRGPNQPQHFGDGTRLSIL.

The chain couples TRBV30 to TRBJ2-7; TRBD2 is a possible D gene (6 bases). This CDR3 region has 13 residues. CDR1 is GTSNPN and CDR2 is SVGIG in the germline V gene (reference sequence). The ends were cut back, 2 bases at V and 3 bases at J, with 11 bases in the middle. The CDR3 nucleotides read TGTGCCTGGAGTCGGAGGGCCTACTACGAGCAGTACTTC. The encoded protein is CAWSRRAYYEQYF.

The chain is built from TRBV27 and TRBJ2-7; D perhaps matches TRBD2 (6 bases). V lost 6 bases and J lost 2, with 14 bases in between. CDR3 length: 14 residues. Germline-derived CDR1 and CDR2 are MNHEY and SMNVEV (reference sequence). The CDR3 bases are TGTGCCAGCAGGACGGGACCGGGGGCCTACGAGCAGTACTTC. It specifies CASRTGPGAYEQYF.

This clone was counted only a few times. J is TRBJ2-7 and V is TRBV18; 11 bases are shared with TRBD2. Trimming removed 2 bases from V and 3 bases from J; junction bases left unmatched: 3. CDR1 is KGHSH and CDR2 is LQKENI in the germline V gene. This CDR3 region has 15 residues. CDR3 nucleotides: TGTGCCAGCTCACCAGCTGGGACTAGCGGCTACGAGCAGTACTTC. This encodes CASSPAGTSGYEQYF.

This clone was picked up many times. This chain joins TRBV11-3 and TRBJ1-2, with D unresolved. V lost 5 bases and J lost 4, with 23 bases in between. The CDR3 consists of 17 residues. Per germline, CDR1 SGHNT and CDR2 YENEEA. The DNA of the CDR3 is TGTGCCAGCAGCCATTTACCCCCTCCCTCTTCAGGCTATGGCTACACCTTC. This codes for CASSHLPPPSSGYGYTF.

This sequence joins TRBV11-2 and TRBJ2-1; possible D gene TRBD1, 6 bases. The CDR3 contains 17 residues. Trimming pared 4 bases from V and 1 base from J, leaving 17 bases between. CDR1 SGHAT and CDR2 FQNNGV come from the germline V gene. CDR3 region: CASSSWRSGQSYNEQFF. CDR3 sequence (DNA): TGTGCCAGCAGCTCCTGGCGGTCGGGACAATCCTACAATGAGCAGTTCTTC.

This chain joins TRBV7-8 and TRBJ1-2; TRBD1 matches 8 bases. The ends lost 1 base at V and 7 bases at J; junction bases unmatched: 11. Germline lookup yields CDR1 SGHVS and CDR2 FQNEAQ. The CDR3 extends over 16 amino acids. The CDR3 sequence: CASSLGGRGRFGGYTF. CDR3 DNA: TGTGCCAGCAGCTTAGGTGGCAGGGGGCGATTCGGTGGCTACACCTTC.

This clone turned up a few times. The chain uses TRBV28 and TRBJ1-4; 10 nucleotides align to TRBD1. The germline CDR1 and CDR2 sequences are MDHEN and SYDVKM. The CDR3 runs 14 residues. J gave up 7 bases and V 6 bases, and 5 bases lay outside the gene matches. In DNA form, the CDR3 reads TGTGCCAGCAGCCCGACAGGGGGCATTGAAAAACTGTTTTTT. Translated, it gives CASSPTGGIEKLFF.

This clone occurred once. CDR3: CARSRWTTNTEAFF. In nucleotides, the CDR3 is TGTGCCAGAAGCCGGTGGACAACGAACACTGAAGCTTTCTTT. The chain has TRBV5-3 and TRBJ1-1, with D possibly being TRBD1 (5 bases). TRBV5-3 is placed among ORFs of uncertain function. Trimming cost V 4 bases and J 1 base, with 11 bases left between them. The CDR3 loop spans 14 amino acids.

Points on this clone: Distinct nucleotide sequences in the sample also encode this CDR3. The CDR3 DNA reads as TGCGCCAGCAGCTTGGGACAGGGGACCCAGCCCCAGCATTTT. Its translation is CASSLGQGTQPQHF. The rearrangement uses TRBV5-1 and TRBJ1-5; TRBD1 matches at 8 bases. With V trimmed by 0 bases and J by 7 bases, 3 bases remained unmatched. CDR1 and CDR2 (germline): SGHRS, YFSETQ. This CDR3 has 14 residues.

The V call is TRBV5-8, the J call TRBJ2-5, with D maybe TRBD1 (6 bases). CDR3 length equals 13 residues. Germline V lookup: CDR1 SGHTS, CDR2 YDEGEE. V was shortened by 2 bases and J by 5 bases, with 10 bases between the two germline ends. The CDR3 region has the DNA TGTGCCAGCAGCTTCACAGGGTCGGAGACCCAGTACTTC. As protein: CASSFTGSETQYF.

The rearrangement uses TRBV18 and TRBJ2-1, with D perhaps assigned TRBD1 or TRBD2 (5 bases each). The germline CDR1 and CDR2 sequences are KGHSH and LQKENI. The CDR3 runs 14 residues. The V and J ends lost 3 bases and 0 bases respectively, with 6 bases between them. CDR3 amino acids: CASSPGTSYNEQFF. Written as DNA, the CDR3 is TGTGCCAGCTCACCCGGGACCTCCTACAATGAGCAGTTCTTC.

The chain combines TRBV19 with TRBJ1-1, with D unclear. Trimming took 8 bases from V and 0 from J, leaving 10 bases between them. CDR3 length: 13 amino acids. The germline V gene has CDR1 LNHDA and CDR2 SQIVND (reference sequence). The CDR3 DNA is TGTGCCAGTCGGCGAGAATTGAACACTGAAGCTTTCTTT. Its translation is CASRRELNTEAFF.

The chain couples TRBV5-1 to TRBJ2-7; D is uncertain. The V and J ends lost 0 bases and 0 bases respectively, with 10 bases between them. This CDR3 is 15 amino acids long. Germline CDR1 SGHRS, CDR2 YFSETQ. The CDR3 nucleotides are TGCGCCAGCAGCTTGGAAGCTTGGAGCTCCTACGAGCAGTACTTC. This sequence encodes CASSLEAWSSYEQYF.

The chain recombines TRBV11-3 with TRBJ2-1, with TRBD1 matching 9 bases. The CDR3 is 15 amino acids. With 3 bases clipped from V and 7 bases from J, the junction kept 7 bases outside the gene matches. Per the germline V gene, CDR1 is SGHNT and CDR2 is YENEEA. CDR3 DNA: TGTGCCAGCAGCTTCCACGGGACAGGGATGAATGAGCAGTTCTTC. Its protein product is CASSFHGTGMNEQFF.

The chain links TRBV11-2 to TRBJ2-1, with D tentatively TRBD1 or TRBD2 (6 bases each). Trimming stripped 3 bases from V and 5 bases from J, with 14 bases between. The germline V gene has CDR1 SGHAT and CDR2 FQNNGV. The CDR3 totals 15 residues. Here the CDR3 DNA reads TGTGCCAGCAGCTTGGGTCGGGGGCTAGACAATGAGCAGTTCTTC. Translated: CASSLGRGLDNEQFF.

This chain links TRBV7-9 with TRBJ1-1, with 9 bases fitting TRBD1. The CDR3 is 19 residues long. Germline assignment: CDR1 SEHNR and CDR2 FQNEAQ (reference sequence). V lost 1 base to trimming and J lost 1 base; unmatched junction nucleotides: 13. CDR3 coding DNA: TGTGCCAGCAGCTTAGTGTCGGGGACAGGGTCCGGTGGGAACACTGAAGCTTTCTTT. This encodes CASSLVSGTGSGGNTEAFF. The entire variable domain, with the rest obtained from reference TRBV7-9 and TRBJ1-1, is as follows: DTGVSQNPRHKITKRGQNVTFRCDPISEHNRLYWYRQTLGQGPEFLTYFQNEAQLEKSRLLSDRFSAERPKGSFSTLEIQRTEQGDSAMYLCASSLVSGTGSGGNTEAFFGQGTRLTVV.

The chain joins TRBV5-6 to TRBJ2-1; 9 nucleotides match TRBD1. The length of the CDR3 is 17 residues. CDR1 is SGHDT and CDR2 is YYEEEE in the germline V gene. The J segment lost 7 bases and the V segment lost 0 bases, leaving 11 bases of the junction unmatched. For the CDR3, the DNA is TGTGCCAGCAGCTTGGGGGCCGGGACAGGGTTACAGAATGAGCAGTTCTTC. This translates into CASSLGAGTGLQNEQFF.

CDR3 coding DNA: TGTGCCAGCAGCTTACCGAAGCGGCGTACGGACAATGAGCAGTTCTTC. This translates into CASSLPKRRTDNEQFF. The V call is TRBV11-2, the J call TRBJ2-1; a possible D gene is TRBD2 (5 bases). CDR1 is SGHAT and CDR2 is FQNNGV in the germline V gene. There are 16 residues in the CDR3. The germline V and J ends were trimmed by 2 bases and 5 bases, with 16 bases remaining between them.

V and J are TRBV30 and TRBJ2-5; D is uncertain. CDR3 length equals 13 residues. Per the germline V gene, CDR1 is GTSNPN and CDR2 is SVGIG (reference sequence). Trimming took 0 bases from V and 2 from J, leaving 7 bases between them. CDR3 in DNA: TGTGCCTGGAGTGTAGGCAGACAAGAGACCCAGTACTTC. Encoded protein: CAWSVGRQETQYF.